Listed here are 32 T cell receptor beta chains from one sample, sequenced in a study of OX40 agonist ivuxolimab in advanced cancers. Here immunoSEQ multiplex PCR was the method, and the copy in TCRdb shows in-frame clones only, minus some. The table shows 70,000 to 85,000 clones, with about 85% occurring only once. The sample was CD4+ or CD8+ T cells sorted from blood, taken in a trial of the OX40 agonist ivuxolimab. The receptor source for this set is an adult with an advanced solid tumor such as melanoma, head and neck, liver or kidney cancer.

The chain links TRBV9 to TRBJ2-5; 8 bases fit TRBD1. The germline V gene encodes CDR1 SGDLS and CDR2 YYNGEE. The CDR3 extends over 15 amino acids. The junction had 6 bases not matched to a gene; V was cut back by 0 bases and J by 5 bases. The CDR3 coding sequence is TGTGCCAGCAGCGTAGGTCCAGGGGGCAGGGAGACCCAGTACTTC. Translation gives CASSVGPGGRETQYF. The whole variable domain, remainder taken from reference TRBV9 and TRBJ2-5, is DSGVTQTPKHLITATGQRVTLRCSPRSGDLSVYWYQQSLDQGLQFLIQYYNGEERAKGNILERFSAQQFPDLHSELNLSSLELGDSALYFCASSVGPGGRETQYFGPGTRLLVL.

The rearrangement joins TRBV7-6 to TRBJ2-1; D call uncertain. The CDR3 has 14 amino acids. The germline V gene encodes CDR1 SGHVS and CDR2 FNYEAQ. V was trimmed by 5 bases and J by 11 bases, leaving 19 bases between them. This CDR3 is CASSPVTGVGKQFF. The CDR3 DNA sequence: TGTGCCAGCAGCCCAGTAACCGGAGTGGGTAAGCAGTTCTTC.

The chain couples TRBV4-2 to TRBJ2-3, with 10 bases fitting TRBD2. This CDR3 contains 18 residues. Unmatched junction bases numbered 7, after V lost 1 base and J lost 0 bases. Germline V gene lookup returns CDR1 LGHNA and CDR2 YNFKEQ. The CDR3 spells CASSQGTTSGASTDTQYF. The CDR3 DNA reads as TGTGCCAGCAGCCAAGGCACAACTAGCGGGGCTAGCACAGATACGCAGTATTTT.

This rearrangement joins TRBV5-1 to TRBJ1-1; no firm D call. Germline CDR1 is SGHRS and CDR2 is YFSETQ. V lost 1 base and J lost 3, with 4 bases in between. This CDR3 comprises 12 residues. DNA for the CDR3: TGCGCCAGCAGCTTGTTGGACACTGAAGCTTTCTTT. Encoded protein: CASSLLDTEAFF. The whole variable domain, remainder taken from reference TRBV5-1 and TRBJ1-1, is KAGVTQTPRYLIKTRGQQVTLSCSPISGHRSVSWYQQTPGQGLQFLFEYFSETQRNKGNFPGRFSGRQFSNSRSEMNVSTLELGDSALYLCASSLLDTEAFFGQGTRLTVV.

The chain has TRBV11-1 and TRBJ2-5; 7 bases are a match to TRBD2. The CDR3 extends over 14 amino acids. Germline trimming cut 9 bases from V and 1 base from J; bases unmatched to any gene: 8. In germline, CDR1 is SGHAT, CDR2 FQDESV (reference sequence). CDR3 coding DNA: TGTGCCAGTCATAGCGGGTACCCCCAAGAGACCCAGTACTTC. This sequence encodes CASHSGYPQETQYF.

This clone was observed once. The chain uses TRBV5-6 and TRBJ1-3, with 7 bases fitting TRBD1. CDR1 is SGHDT and CDR2 is YYEEEE in the germline V gene. This CDR3 contains 15 residues. J was trimmed by 8 bases and V by 3 bases; bases with no gene match: 11. Written as DNA, the CDR3 is TGTGCCAGCAGCTCCCTCATTCAGGGGGTAGACACCATATATTTT. Its protein is CASSSLIQGVDTIYF.

The V and J genes are TRBV11-2 and TRBJ1-1; the match to TRBD1 covers 7 bases. In germline, CDR1 is SGHAT, CDR2 FQNNGV. Trimming took 5 bases from V and 3 from J; bases not matched to a gene: 3. The CDR3 loop spans 13 amino acids. CDR3 protein: CASSQDRDTEAFF. DNA of the CDR3: TGTGCCAGCAGCCAAGACAGGGACACTGAAGCTTTCTTT.

The chain combines TRBV6-6 with TRBJ1-1; no clear D. Germline assignment: CDR1 MNHNY and CDR2 SVGAGI (reference sequence). The CDR3 sequence is 12 residues long. V was pared by 6 bases and J by 4 bases, with 9 bases between. Written as DNA, the CDR3 is TGTGCCAGCAGGCCCCGTAGCACTGAAGCTTTCTTT. Protein: CASRPRSTEAFF.

This chain connects TRBV6-1 to TRBJ2-7, with TRBD2 as a possible D gene (6 bases). The CDR3 runs to 13 residues. Per the germline V gene, CDR1 is MNHNS and CDR2 is SASEGT. The V gene lost 6 bases and the J gene lost 3 bases, with 12 bases spanning the gap. The DNA for the CDR3 is TGTGCCAGCAGCCGGGACTTAATCTACGAGCAGTACTTC. This translates into CASSRDLIYEQYF.

This clone was seen more than once but under ten times. This sequence joins TRBV2 and TRBJ1-2; no firm D call. The V gene lost 4 bases and the J gene lost 5 bases, with 8 bases spanning the gap. Germline CDR1 and CDR2: SNHLY and FYNNEI. The CDR3 extends over 12 amino acids. CDR3 sequence reads: CASSAREYGYTF. Here the CDR3 DNA reads TGTGCCAGCAGTGCCCGGGAATATGGCTACACCTTC.

Remarks on this clone: One junction end disagrees with the germline gene, perhaps due to a read error. The chain recombines TRBV7-9 with TRBJ2-1; D gene uncertain. CDR3 size: 12 residues. Germline V gene data show CDR1 as SEHNR and CDR2 as FQNEAQ (reference sequence). CDR3 coding DNA: TGTGCCGGCAGCTCCCTCAACAATGAGCAGTTCTTC. Residues: CAGSSLNNEQFF.

This clone is a singleton in its sample. V is TRBV19 and J is TRBJ2-5; tentatively, D is TRBD1 (5 bases). The germline V gene encodes CDR1 LNHDA and CDR2 SQIVND (reference sequence). The CDR3 has 15 amino acids. V was shortened by 3 bases and J by 1 base, with 12 bases between the two germline ends. The CDR3 here is CASSIFGAAQETQYF. In DNA form, the CDR3 reads TGTGCCAGTAGTATTTTTGGGGCAGCCCAAGAGACCCAGTACTTC.

This chain links TRBV5-6 with TRBJ1-2, with TRBD1 as a possible D gene (6 bases). The germline V gene has CDR1 SGHDT and CDR2 YYEEEE. V lost 1 base to trimming and J lost 5 bases, with 12 bases between them. The CDR3 consists of 14 residues. The CDR3 DNA sequence: TGTGCCAGCAGCTTGCGAGGTAGGGGGTATGGCTACACCTTC. Translated: CASSLRGRGYGYTF.

The chain links TRBV11-2 to TRBJ1-2; tentative D call: TRBD1 (5 bases). The CDR3 extends over 14 amino acids. The germline gives CDR1 SGHAT, CDR2 FQNNGV. V dropped 7 bases and J dropped 1 base, with 13 bases sitting between them. The CDR3, as DNA: TGTGCCAGCACAGCGGGACCGAGTAACTATGGCTACACCTTC. It translates to CASTAGPSNYGYTF.

CDR3 DNA: TGTGCCACCGGACAGGGACCCAACTATGGCTACACCTTC. Protein product: CATGQGPNYGYTF. The chain employs TRBV10-3 and TRBJ1-2; 8 bases line up with TRBD1. Germline V CDR1 and CDR2: ENHRY, SYGVKD. The junction had 6 bases not matched to a gene; V was cut back by 10 bases and J by 2 bases. The CDR3 runs to 13 residues.

V is TRBV2 and J is TRBJ1-5; 7 bases fit TRBD1. In germline, CDR1 is SNHLY, CDR2 FYNNEI. The CDR3 runs to 17 residues. Trimming cost V 2 bases and J 3 bases; bases outside gene matches: 10. CDR3 bases: TGTGCCAGCAGTGAATTACAGGGGTATGGGGTCAATCAGCCCCAGCATTTT. Its translation is CASSELQGYGVNQPQHF.

The J gene is TRBJ2-7, the V gene TRBV7-2; the D is unclear. This CDR3 comprises 11 residues. V was trimmed by 8 bases and J by 3 bases, leaving 8 bases between them. Per germline, CDR1 SGHTA and CDR2 FQGNSA. The CDR3 sequence: CASGSNYEQYF. The CDR3 DNA sequence: TGTGCCAGCGGCTCCAACTACGAGCAGTACTTC.

This clone was picked up a small number of times. Within the sample, other DNA sequences also encode this same CDR3. CDR3 loop: CASSIGTSGGQETQYF. CDR3 in DNA: TGTGCCAGTAGTATAGGAACTAGCGGGGGGCAAGAGACCCAGTACTTC. J is TRBJ2-5 and V is TRBV19, with 12 bases aligning to TRBD2. The CDR3 length is 16 residues. The ends lost 1 base at V and 2 bases at J; junction bases unmatched: 2. CDR1 is LNHDA, CDR2 SQIVND, per germline (reference sequence).

The J gene is TRBJ2-1, the V gene TRBV29-1, with no clear D. The CDR3 totals 15 residues. Germline V CDR1 and CDR2: SQVTM, ANQGSEA. Trimming took off 4 bases at V and 2 bases at J, with 15 bases between the two ends. This CDR3 is CSVAQDNLAYNEQFF. The CDR3 bases are TGCAGCGTTGCTCAGGATAACCTAGCCTACAATGAGCAGTTCTTC.

The V call is TRBV4-1, the J call TRBJ1-5, with 8 bases fitting TRBD1. The CDR3 runs to 16 residues. Losses at the gene ends were 4 bases for V and 7 bases for J; bases not matched to a gene: 12. Germline loops: CDR1 MGHRA, CDR2 YSYEKL. The CDR3 is CASSPRGRGLGQPQHF. Written as DNA, the CDR3 is TGCGCCAGCAGCCCCCGGGGCAGGGGGCTCGGACAGCCCCAGCATTTT.

The chain combines TRBV4-1 with TRBJ2-2, with TRBD2 matching over 9 bases. This CDR3 comprises 18 residues. Trimming removed 1 base from V and 4 bases from J; junction bases left unmatched: 10. CDR1 and CDR2 from the germline V gene are MGHRA and YSYEKL. CDR3 in amino acids: CASSQAYGTSWGTGELFF. CDR3 sequence (DNA): TGCGCCAGCAGCCAAGCATACGGGACTAGCTGGGGCACCGGGGAGCTGTTTTTT.

This chain uses TRBV6-1 with TRBJ1-5, with D possibly being TRBD1 (5 bases). Per germline, CDR1 MNHNS and CDR2 SASEGT. The CDR3 consists of 13 residues. Trimming took 6 bases from V and 6 from J, leaving 12 bases between them. CDR3 protein: CASSREVIQPQHF. The CDR3 nucleotides are TGTGCCAGCAGCAGGGAGGTCATTCAGCCCCAGCATTTT.

The CDR3 region is CASSFIGRTGELFF. In DNA form, the CDR3 reads TGTGCCAGCAGCTTTATAGGGCGCACCGGGGAGCTGTTTTTT. V is TRBV5-6 and J is TRBJ2-2; D remains ambiguous. CDR1 and CDR2 (germline): SGHDT, YYEEEE. Trimming took off 2 bases at V and 4 bases at J, with 9 bases between the two ends. The CDR3 spans 14 residues.

The chain couples TRBV14 to TRBJ2-5, with 7 bases that match TRBD1. The CDR3 is 17 amino acids. In germline, CDR1 is SGHDN, CDR2 FVKESK. The trim removed 1 base at V and 1 base at J, leaving 9 bases unmatched. CDR3 sequence (DNA): TGTGCCAGCAGCCAAGCCCTAGGGACAGCCTTCCAAGAGACCCAGTACTTC. Translating it yields CASSQALGTAFQETQYF.

The chain couples TRBV7-2 to TRBJ2-2, with a weak D call TRBD1 (5 bases). The CDR3 spans 15 residues. The V gene's germline CDR1 is SGHTA and CDR2 FQGNSA. V gave up 2 bases and J gave up 4 bases, with 11 bases separating them. The CDR3 region is CASSLLVQGTGELFF. In DNA, the CDR3 is TGTGCCAGCAGCTTACTAGTGCAGGGCACCGGGGAGCTGTTTTTT.

The chain recombines TRBV27 with TRBJ2-3, with D perhaps being TRBD1 or TRBD2 (5 bases each). CDR1 is MNHEY and CDR2 is SMNVEV in the germline V gene (reference sequence). The CDR3 contains 18 residues. Trimming cost V 3 bases and J 2 bases, with 21 bases left between them. The CDR3 here is CASSFTSWGGGNTDTQYF. The CDR3 DNA follows: TGTGCCAGCAGTTTCACTTCTTGGGGTGGGGGAAACACAGATACGCAGTATTTT.

The chain employs TRBV5-1 and TRBJ2-7; the match to TRBD1 covers 10 bases. Per the germline V gene, CDR1 is SGHRS and CDR2 is YFSETQ. V trimming: 5 bases; J trimming: 3 bases; junction bases outside the gene matches: 2. The length of the CDR3 is 13 residues. The CDR3 DNA reads TGCGCCAGCAGGAGGGACAGGGGCTACGAGCAGTACTTC. Translating gives CASRRDRGYEQYF.

Comment on this clone: The identical CDR3 is also encoded by other nucleotide sequences in the sample. The chain joins TRBV10-2 to TRBJ1-2; TRBD1 might be the D (5 bases). The CDR3 runs 14 residues. Germline V CDR1 and CDR2: WSHSY, SAAADI. Between the trimmed V and J ends, which lost 2 bases and 8 bases, there was a span of 15 bases. The CDR3 here is CASSEGHRPGGYTF. The CDR3 bases are TGCGCCAGCAGTGAGGGACACCGGCCTGGGGGCTACACCTTC.

The sample holds a few counts of this clone. V gene TRBV18 combines with J gene TRBJ2-7; TRBD1 matches 7 bases. The CDR3 runs 13 residues. The V gene's germline CDR1 is KGHSH and CDR2 LQKENI. With V trimmed by 3 bases and J by 4 bases, 3 bases remained unmatched. Here the CDR3 reads CASSPAGGYEQYF. CDR3 in DNA: TGTGCCAGCTCACCGGCAGGGGGATACGAGCAGTACTTC.

A single count supports this clone. V gene TRBV11-2 combines with J gene TRBJ1-6; D is uncertain. V was shortened by 6 bases and J by 10 bases, with 10 bases between the two germline ends. The germline gives CDR1 SGHAT, CDR2 FQNNGV. This CDR3 region has 12 residues. CDR3 protein: CASSRGSSPLHF. CDR3 DNA: TGTGCCAGCAGTCGGGGTAGCTCACCCCTCCACTTT.

V and J are TRBV6-5 and TRBJ2-7; TRBD1 might be the D (5 bases). CDR3 length: 14 amino acids. Trimming cost V 5 bases and J 3 bases, with 14 bases left between them. CDR1 and CDR2 (germline): MNHEY, SVGAGI. CDR3 nucleotides: TGTGCCAGCAGTCCGGACACTGGTTTCTACGAGCAGTACTTC. It codes for CASSPDTGFYEQYF.

The rearrangement joins TRBV18 to TRBJ1-2; D ambiguous. This CDR3 is 16 amino acids long. Trimming left V 1 base short and J 4 bases short, with 16 bases between. Germline V gene data show CDR1 as KGHSH and CDR2 as LQKENI. CDR3 protein: CASSPQRSRQFYGYTF. The CDR3 coding sequence is TGTGCCAGCTCACCACAAAGGTCACGGCAGTTCTATGGCTACACCTTC.